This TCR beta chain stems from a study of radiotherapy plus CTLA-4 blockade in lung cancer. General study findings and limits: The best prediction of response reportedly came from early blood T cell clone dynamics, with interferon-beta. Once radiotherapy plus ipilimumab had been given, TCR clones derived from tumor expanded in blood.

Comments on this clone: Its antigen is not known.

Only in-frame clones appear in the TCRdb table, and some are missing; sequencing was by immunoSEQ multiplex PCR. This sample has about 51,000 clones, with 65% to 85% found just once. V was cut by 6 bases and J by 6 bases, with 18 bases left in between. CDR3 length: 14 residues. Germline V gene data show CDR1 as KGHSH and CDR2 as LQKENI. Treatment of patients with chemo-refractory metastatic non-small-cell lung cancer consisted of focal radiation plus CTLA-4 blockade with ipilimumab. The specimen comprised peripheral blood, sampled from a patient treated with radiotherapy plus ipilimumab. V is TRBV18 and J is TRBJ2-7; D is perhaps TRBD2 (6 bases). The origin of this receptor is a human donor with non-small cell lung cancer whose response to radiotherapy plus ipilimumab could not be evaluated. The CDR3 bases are TGTGCCAGCTCTAGAACGGGAGAAGGAACCGAGCAGTACTTC. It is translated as CASSRTGEGTEQYF.